The clone carrying this T cell receptor beta chain has at least ten counts. The source of the sample is a study of T-cell reconstitution after alpha-beta-depleted transplantation in children. V lost 3 bases and J lost 1, with 11 bases in between. Germline CDR1 and CDR2: MGHRA and YSYEKL. The CDR3 extends over 15 amino acids. It was with unique molecular identifiers that the TCRbeta library was prepared. One entry per CDR3 protein results from TCRdb running MiXCR on the PCR reads. The top ten clones hold approximately 6.6% of a sample with 200,000 to 250,000 distinct CDR3 sequences, under 9.5% of them seen once.

This clonotype originated in a human donor who donated a stem cell graft to a child with acute lymphoblastic leukemia. The sequencing here drew on PBMCs from the stem cell graft donor, taken from the stem cell graft. The chain uses TRBV4-1 and TRBJ2-3, with D possibly called TRBD1 or TRBD2 (6 bases each). CDR3 residues: CASSHRGDGTDTQYF. CDR3 bases: TGCGCCAGCAGCCATAGGGGGGACGGCACAGATACGCAGTATTTT.